The 13 T cell receptor beta chains in this list originate from one sample, sequenced in a study of blood T cell repertoires in COVID-19. Measured with immunoSEQ multiplex PCR; TCRdb has only the in-frame clones, and not every one. The sample has tens of thousands of clones, approximately 85% seen once. Sample: peripheral blood. The source of these receptors is a man aged 45 to 65 with active COVID-19.

The chain is built from TRBV11-2 and TRBJ1-3; TRBD1 agrees at 12 bases. The CDR3 is 16 residues long. J gave up 2 bases and V 6 bases, and 5 bases lay outside the gene matches. The germline V gene encodes CDR1 SGHAT and CDR2 FQNNGV. The CDR3 bases are TGTGCCAGCAGTAAGGGACAGGGGGCGGCTGGAAACACCATATATTTT. It specifies CASSKGQGAAGNTIYF.

The chain employs TRBV20-1 and TRBJ2-7; D remains ambiguous. The CDR3 covers 11 residues. Germline lookup yields CDR1 DFQATT and CDR2 SNEGSKA (reference sequence). CDR3 amino acids: CVMGDSYEQYF. The CDR3 DNA is TGCGTCATGGGCGACTCCTACGAGCAGTACTTC.

V is TRBV12-3 or TRBV12-4 and J is TRBJ1-6, with a possible D match to TRBD1 (5 bases). The CDR3 runs 13 residues. V shed 2 bases and J shed 10 bases, with 9 bases lying between them. DNA for the CDR3: TGTGCCAGCAGTTTACCAGGGCACTCACCCCTCCACTTT. It encodes CASSLPGHSPLHF.

CDR3 nucleotides: TGTGCCAGAAGCTTGGAACAGACCTATGGCTACACCTTC. This encodes CARSLEQTYGYTF. The genes are TRBV5-3 and TRBJ1-2; D ambiguous. TRBV5-3 is an ORF, and what it does is uncertain. The germline V and J ends were trimmed by 0 bases and 4 bases, with 7 bases remaining between them. The CDR3 sequence is 13 residues long.

The V and J genes are TRBV5-1 and TRBJ2-5, with TRBD2 matching over 9 bases. J gave up 4 bases and V 4 bases, and 11 bases lay outside the gene matches. Germline V lookup: CDR1 SGHRS, CDR2 YFSETQ. The CDR3 is 16 residues long. Written as DNA, the CDR3 is TGCGCCAGCAGCGCCTCTTCCATAGCGGGGGCAGAGACCCAGTACTTC. Translating it yields CASSASSIAGAETQYF. The full variable domain, completed using reference TRBV5-1 and TRBJ2-5, is KAGVTQTPRYLIKTRGQQVTLSCSPISGHRSVSWYQQTPGQGLQFLFEYFSETQRNKGNFPGRFSGRQFSNSRSEMNVSTLELGDSALYLCASSASSIAGAETQYFGPGTRLLVL.

V and J are TRBV14 and TRBJ2-1; D is perhaps TRBD2 (6 bases). The germline V gene has CDR1 SGHDN and CDR2 FVKESK. The CDR3 sequence is 17 residues long. Trimming removed 4 bases from V and 7 bases from J, with 23 bases in between. The DNA of the CDR3 is TGTGCCAGCAGCCCCCGACTAGTTTTTTTGATGGGGAATGAGCAGTTCTTC. Translation gives CASSPRLVFLMGNEQFF. Filled out from reference TRBV14 and TRBJ2-1, the complete variable domain reads EAGVTQFPSHSVIEKGQTVTLRCDPISGHDNLYWYRRVMGKEIKFLLHFVKESKQDESGMPNNRFLAERTGGTYSTLKVQPAELEDSGVYFCASSPRLVFLMGNEQFFGPGTRLTVL.

The chain has TRBV19 and TRBJ1-4; possible D gene TRBD1, 5 bases. Germline lookup yields CDR1 LNHDA and CDR2 SQIVND (reference sequence). The germline V and J ends were trimmed by 6 bases and 5 bases, with 13 bases remaining between them. This CDR3 spans 14 amino acids. CDR3 in DNA: TGTGCCAGTAGCCTTAACCGGGGGAATGAAAAACTGTTTTTT. As protein: CASSLNRGNEKLFF.

The chain combines TRBV20-1 with TRBJ2-3; 10 bases line up with TRBD2. Trimming took 6 bases from V and 11 from J; bases not matched to a gene: 5. The germline V gene encodes CDR1 DFQATT and CDR2 SNEGSKA (reference sequence). The CDR3 has 11 residues. CDR3 protein: CSALRLAGQYF. For the CDR3, the DNA is TGCAGTGCCCTACGACTAGCGGGGCAGTATTTT.

This chain links TRBV9 with TRBJ1-3; tentatively, D is TRBD1 (5 bases). The V and J ends lost 4 bases and 0 bases respectively, with 11 bases between them. The CDR3 has 15 residues. CDR1 is SGDLS, CDR2 YYNGEE, per germline. In DNA, the CDR3 is TGTGCCAGCAGCACACAGGACTACTCTGGAAACACCATATATTTT. It encodes CASSTQDYSGNTIYF.

The chain links TRBV19 to TRBJ2-1; 9 bases map to TRBD1. CDR1 is LNHDA and CDR2 is SQIVND in the germline V gene (reference sequence). Trimming took 11 bases from V and 14 from J; bases not matched to a gene: 4. The CDR3 runs 9 residues. CDR3 residues: CAGTGREFF. The CDR3 coding sequence is TGTGCCGGGACAGGGAGAGAGTTCTTC.

V and J are TRBV2 and TRBJ2-3; 9 bases match TRBD1. The CDR3 is 15 amino acids. Trimming at V came to 9 bases and at J to 3 bases, leaving 10 bases not matched to a gene. Germline-derived CDR1 and CDR2 are SNHLY and FYNNEI. The CDR3 protein is CASLMGQGSTDTQYF. DNA of the CDR3: TGTGCCAGTCTAATGGGACAGGGCTCGACAGATACGCAGTATTTT.

The chain carries TRBV7-6 and TRBJ1-1; tentative D call: TRBD1 (5 bases). This CDR3 has 17 residues. Germline values: CDR1 SGHVS, CDR2 FNYEAQ. V was pared by 6 bases and J by 3 bases, with 23 bases between. The CDR3 spells CASRPDQGSFFDTEAFF. The CDR3 DNA follows: TGTGCCAGCAGACCGGATCAGGGCTCTTTTTTTGACACTGAAGCTTTCTTT. Complete variable domain (other parts from reference TRBV7-6 and TRBJ1-1): GAGVSQSPRYKVTKRGQDVALRCDPISGHVSLYWYRQALGQGPEFLTYFNYEAQQDKSGLPNDRFSAERPEGSISTLTIQRTEQRDSAMYRCASRPDQGSFFDTEAFFGQGTRLTVV.

J is TRBJ1-1 and V is TRBV5-1, with D unclear. CDR3 size: 13 residues. V was trimmed by 5 bases and J by 1 base, leaving 9 bases between them. Germline-derived CDR1 and CDR2 are SGHRS and YFSETQ. CDR3 in DNA: TGCGCCAGCAGTAAGACACCGAACACTGAAGCTTTCTTT. The encoded protein is CASSKTPNTEAFF.